These 2 T cell receptor beta chains originate from one sample sequenced in a study of cytomegalovirus exposure and HLA in healthy donors. 60 Vbeta and 13 Jbeta primers were used in PCR. This table comes from immunoSEQ multiplex PCR, and its TCRdb copy is limited to in-frame clones, with some not included. This sample has 110,000 or so clones, with about four fifths found just once. Sequences were obtained from PBMCs. These receptors were collected from a woman aged 18-29 years in good health and CMV-seronegative.

This clone was seen a few times. This rearrangement joins TRBV6-6 to TRBJ2-3; possible D gene TRBD2, 5 bases. This CDR3 is built from 13 residues. The V end lost 6 bases, the J end lost 3 bases, and 10 bases lay between the germline ends. Germline CDR1 reads MNHNY; CDR2 reads SVGAGI (reference sequence). The CDR3 reads CASSPLGTDTQYF. The CDR3 DNA is TGTGCCAGCAGCCCACTAGGAACAGATACGCAGTATTTT.

CDR3 DNA: TGTGCCAGCAGGGCTAGCGGGGGGGCCATGGCAGATACGCAGTATTTT. This encodes CASRASGGAMADTQYF. The chain has TRBV28 and TRBJ2-3; TRBD2 aligns across 12 bases. Losses at the gene ends were 6 bases for V and 4 bases for J; bases not matched to a gene: 8. CDR1 and CDR2 (germline): MDHEN, SYDVKM. The CDR3 loop spans 16 amino acids.